The next 5 T cell receptor beta chains were all read from a single sample in a study of monozygotic twins with inflammatory bowel disease. Reprocessing the 5' RACE reads, TCRdb reports a single entry for every CDR3 protein and omits DNA. The ten most abundant clones cover approximately 2.3% of a sample with about 420,000 distinct CDR3 sequences. The material sequenced was blood. The receptors were gathered from a human donor with ulcerative colitis or Crohn's disease, or a healthy co-twin of an affected twin (not recorded which).

This chain uses TRBV27 with TRBJ1-6; the TCRdb D gene call, TRBD1, has no DNA to confirm it. Germline CDR1 reads MNHEY; CDR2 reads SMNVEV (reference sequence). The CDR3 is 15 residues long. The CDR3 protein is CASSLTQGRNSPLHF.

The chain recombines TRBV10-3 with TRBJ1-2. Per germline, CDR1 ENHRY and CDR2 SYGVKD. The CDR3 is 13 amino acids. The CDR3 protein is CAISDAGLEGYTF.

J is TRBJ2-1 and V is TRBV7-2; TCRdb gives TRBD1 as the D gene, but with no DNA this cannot be confirmed. Per the germline V gene, CDR1 is SGHTA and CDR2 is FQGNSA. This CDR3 contains 15 residues. The CDR3 region is CASSHKTVSYNEQFF. Full variable domain (rest looked up from reference TRBV7-2 and TRBJ2-1): GAGVSQSPSNKVTEKGKDVELRCDPISGHTALYWYRQSLGQGLEFLIYFQGNSAPDKSGLPSDRFSAERTGGSVSTLTIQRTQQEDSAVYLCASSHKTVSYNEQFFGPGTRLTVL.

CDR3 region: CASSLGIGNTGELFF. The chain recombines TRBV5-8 with TRBJ2-2. Germline-derived CDR1 and CDR2 are SGHTS and YDEGEE. This CDR3 is built from 15 residues.

V is TRBV20-1 and J is TRBJ1-1; without DNA, the TCRdb call of TRBD1 cannot be checked. The CDR3 totals 13 residues. Germline CDR1 and CDR2: DFQATT and SNEGSKA (reference sequence). CDR3 protein: CSAGPPGATEAFF.